Below, 21 T cell receptor beta chains from the same sample are listed, as sequenced in a study of blood T cells in healthy people across ages. The second PCR ran roughly 6 to 11 cycles with a sample-barcoded 5' primer and J-beta primers. Each CDR3 protein is one row after TCRdb ran MiXCR on the 5' RACE reads. The table includes 540,000 or so distinct CDR3 sequences, more than 20% detected once. These data were likewise used in another study, on T cells of mothers and their children.

The sequenced sample was blood. These receptors were obtained from a boy between 10 and 17 years old in good health.

This clonotype came up a few times. V gene TRBV7-3 combines with J gene TRBJ2-5; D gene uncertain. The J call may be in error: the DNA end matches TRBJ2-7 better. Germline assignment: CDR1 SGHTA and CDR2 FQGTGA. CDR3 size: 15 residues. The CDR3 DNA reads TGTGCCAGCAGCCCACGACGGAGCTCCATTTACGAGCAGTACTTC. Amino acids: CASSPRRSSIYEQYF.

This rearrangement joins TRBV14 to TRBJ2-7; 7 bases are a match to TRBD2. The CDR3 is 14 residues long. Germline trimming cut 3 bases from V and 1 base from J; bases unmatched to any gene: 3. Germline V gene sequence: CDR1 SGHDN, CDR2 FVKESK. CDR3 loop: CASSHRLASYEQYF. The CDR3 DNA reads TGTGCCAGCAGCCACCGACTAGCTTCCTACGAGCAGTACTTC. The whole variable domain, remainder taken from reference TRBV14 and TRBJ2-7, is EAGVTQFPSHSVIEKGQTVTLRCDPISGHDNLYWYRRVMGKEIKFLLHFVKESKQDESGMPNNRFLAERTGGTYSTLKVQPAELEDSGVYFCASSHRLASYEQYFGPGTRLTVT.

This chain connects TRBV7-9 to TRBJ2-6; D remains unclear. Trimming left V 1 base short and J 0 bases short, with 13 bases between. The germline gives CDR1 SEHNR, CDR2 FQNEAQ (reference sequence). CDR3 length: 18 residues. The CDR3 here is CASSLEALRYSGANVLTF. In DNA form, the CDR3 reads TGTGCCAGCAGCTTAGAGGCCCTAAGGTACTCTGGGGCCAACGTCCTGACTTTC. Looking up the rest from reference TRBV7-9 and TRBJ2-6 gives the full variable domain: DTGVSQNPRHKITKRGQNVTFRCDPISEHNRLYWYRQTLGQGPEFLTYFQNEAQLEKSRLLSDRFSAERPKGSFSTLEIQRTEQGDSAMYLCASSLEALRYSGANVLTFGAGSRLTVL.

The chain has TRBV4-1 and TRBJ2-7; D gene unclear. Between the trimmed V and J ends, which lost 0 bases and 2 bases, there was a span of 14 bases. The CDR3 has 16 amino acids. CDR1 and CDR2 (germline): MGHRA, YSYEKL. The CDR3 reads CASSQDMQPVAYEQYF. DNA for the CDR3: TGCGCCAGCAGCCAAGATATGCAGCCAGTGGCCTACGAGCAGTACTTC.

This clonotype was observed many times. The rearrangement links TRBV29-1 to TRBJ2-5, with TRBD1 as a possible D gene (7 bases). The CDR3 runs to 13 residues. Trimming stripped 6 bases from V and 4 bases from J, with 15 bases between. The V gene's germline CDR1 is SQVTM and CDR2 ANQGSEA. CDR3 sequence: CSVGQDYPETQYF. In nucleotides, the CDR3 is TGCAGCGTCGGACAGGACTATCCAGAGACCCAGTACTTC.

The chain joins TRBV7-9 to TRBJ2-3, with D perhaps assigned TRBD1 or TRBD2 (6 bases each). Trimming took 7 bases from V and 6 from J, leaving 17 bases between them. The CDR3 has 14 amino acids. The germline V gene encodes CDR1 SEHNR and CDR2 FQNEAQ (reference sequence). CDR3 bases: TGTGCCAGCATCGGGGGCTACGAGAGGGATACGCAGTATTTT. Encoded protein: CASIGGYERDTQYF.

As regards this clonotype: Its ends do not fully match the called genes, so a read error is possible. CDR3: CSVEPSQVF. The CDR3 region has the DNA TGCAGCGTTGAGCCTAGCCAGGTCTTC. The gene calls are TRBV29-1 and TRBJ2-1; D possibly corresponds to TRBD2 (5 bases). CDR3 size: 9 residues. The germline V gene has CDR1 SQVTM and CDR2 ANQGSEA.

This clonotype was counted many times. The chain carries TRBV9 and TRBJ2-1, with 7 bases fitting TRBD1. With 2 bases clipped from V and 13 bases from J, the junction kept 15 bases outside the gene matches. CDR1 and CDR2 (germline): SGDLS, YYNGEE. This CDR3 comprises 15 residues. As DNA, the CDR3 is TGTGCCAGCAGCGTCTTGATTGAGGGGGCGTATGGCCAGTTCTTC. Its protein product is CASSVLIEGAYGQFF.

This clonotype was recorded many times. The chain links TRBV20-1 to TRBJ2-4, with D possibly matching TRBD1 (5 bases). Trimming removed 0 bases from V and 2 bases from J, with 8 bases in between. The germline gives CDR1 DFQATT, CDR2 SNEGSKA (reference sequence). The CDR3 extends over 14 amino acids. CDR3 protein: CSARDKGSKNIQYF. The CDR3 DNA is TGCAGTGCTAGAGATAAGGGGTCCAAAAACATTCAGTACTTC.

The chain joins TRBV7-2 to TRBJ2-3, with TRBD1 as a possible D gene (5 bases). V dropped 2 bases and J dropped 0 bases, with 9 bases sitting between them. This CDR3 is 15 amino acids long. CDR1 is SGHTA, CDR2 FQGNSA, per germline. The CDR3 nucleotides are TGTGCCAGCAGCTTAAGGCCAGGGAGCACAGATACGCAGTATTTT. This encodes CASSLRPGSTDTQYF.

This chain joins TRBV4-3 and TRBJ2-2, with TRBD2 matching over 12 bases. V shed 4 bases and J 5 bases; nucleotides not matched to a gene: 5. From germline, CDR1 is LGHNA and CDR2 YSLEER. The CDR3 sequence is 16 residues long. CDR3 amino acids: CASSPRLAGETGELFF. CDR3 sequence (DNA): TGCGCCAGCAGCCCACGACTAGCGGGAGAAACCGGGGAGCTGTTTTTT.

V and J are TRBV7-9 and TRBJ2-1; TRBD1 or TRBD2 may be the D gene (5 bases each). The CDR3 totals 17 residues. The germline V and J ends were trimmed by 6 bases and 3 bases, with 21 bases remaining between them. CDR1 is SEHNR, CDR2 FQNEAQ, per germline (reference sequence). The chain's CDR3 is CASRLDSSPSDYNEQFF. CDR3 nucleotide sequence: TGTGCCAGCAGACTAGACAGCTCACCCTCAGACTACAATGAGCAGTTCTTC.

This clonotype was picked up one time. The rearrangement links TRBV7-9 to TRBJ2-7; D gene ambiguous. CDR1 SEHNR and CDR2 FQNEAQ come from the germline V gene (reference sequence). Between the trimmed V and J ends, which lost 4 bases and 0 bases, there was a span of 16 bases. CDR3 length: 16 amino acids. CDR3 nucleotide sequence: TGTGCCAGCAGCTCTAGGTCGACGGACGGCTCCTACGAGCAGTACTTC. As protein: CASSSRSTDGSYEQYF. The variable domain in full, with the rest retrieved from reference TRBV7-9 and TRBJ2-7, is DTGVSQNPRHKITKRGQNVTFRCDPISEHNRLYWYRQTLGQGPEFLTYFQNEAQLEKSRLLSDRFSAERPKGSFSTLEIQRTEQGDSAMYLCASSSRSTDGSYEQYFGPGTRLTVT.

V gene TRBV7-9 combines with J gene TRBJ2-3; the D is unclear. CDR1 is SEHNR, CDR2 FQNEAQ, per germline (reference sequence). The CDR3 has 15 amino acids. V lost 1 base to trimming and J lost 0 bases, with 8 bases between them. The CDR3 nucleotides are TGTGCCAGCAGCTTAGAACCCGGAAGCACAGATACGCAGTATTTT. This gives the protein CASSLEPGSTDTQYF.

This clonotype came up a few times. This sequence joins TRBV5-1 and TRBJ2-5; the D gene is possibly TRBD1 (5 bases). The CDR3 spans 11 residues. V lost 6 bases and J lost 4, with 7 bases in between. Germline lookup yields CDR1 SGHRS and CDR2 YFSETQ. The CDR3 region is CASTGSETQYF. CDR3 bases: TGCGCCAGCACAGGGTCAGAGACCCAGTACTTC.

This clonotype occurred a few times. The CDR3, as DNA: TGTGCCAGTCGGGGATGGACAGGACCCTACGAGCAGTACTTC. This sequence encodes CASRGWTGPYEQYF. The chain employs TRBV6-2 or TRBV6-3 and TRBJ2-7; TRBD1 matches 7 bases. CDR1 and CDR2 from the germline V gene are MNHEY and SVGEGT. The V gene end was trimmed by 9 bases and the J gene end by 2 bases; junction bases not matched to a gene: 10. The CDR3 is 14 amino acids.

This clonotype was seen a handful of times. The chain recombines TRBV10-3 with TRBJ2-5; the D call may be TRBD1 or TRBD2 (5 bases each). The CDR3 has 13 amino acids. Trimming removed 5 bases at V and 0 bases at J, with 7 bases between. Germline V gives CDR1 ENHRY, CDR2 SYGVKD. CDR3 DNA: TGTGCCATCAGTTGGGGGAACCAAGAGACCCAGTACTTC. The encoded protein is CAISWGNQETQYF.

This clonotype was counted a few times. V gene TRBV7-9 combines with J gene TRBJ2-5, with D perhaps matching TRBD1 or TRBD2 (5 bases each). The germline V gene has CDR1 SEHNR and CDR2 FQNEAQ (reference sequence). V dropped 5 bases and J dropped 2 bases, with 12 bases sitting between them. CDR3 length: 14 amino acids. The DNA for the CDR3 is TGTGCCAGCAGCCCCGGGACCATACAAGAGACCCAGTACTTC. Its protein product is CASSPGTIQETQYF.

The CDR3 reads CSLGWGGPVNEQFF. The DNA of the CDR3 is TGCAGCCTCGGATGGGGAGGGCCTGTCAATGAGCAGTTCTTC. The chain is built from TRBV29-1 and TRBJ2-1; 7 positions agree with TRBD2. Trimming removed 8 bases from V and 6 bases from J; junction bases left unmatched: 13. CDR3 length: 14 amino acids. The germline V gene encodes CDR1 SQVTM and CDR2 ANQGSEA.

There are many counts of this clonotype. The chain is built from TRBV20-1 and TRBJ1-6, with TRBD1 matching 9 bases. CDR3 length: 14 amino acids. V lost 0 bases, J lost 10 bases, and 4 bases stayed unmatched. CDR1 is DFQATT and CDR2 is SNEGSKA in the germline V gene (reference sequence). CDR3 amino acids: CSAREDRGNSPLHF. As DNA, the CDR3 is TGCAGTGCTAGAGAGGACAGGGGAAACTCACCCCTCCACTTT.

The J gene is TRBJ1-6, the V gene TRBV4-1, with unresolved D. The CDR3 loop spans 14 amino acids. Germline V lookup: CDR1 MGHRA, CDR2 YSYEKL. The V end lost 1 base, the J end lost 10 bases, and 11 bases lay between the germline ends. CDR3 in amino acids: CASSQGGTGSPLHF. The CDR3 bases are TGCGCCAGCAGCCAAGGTGGTACGGGATCACCCCTCCACTTT.